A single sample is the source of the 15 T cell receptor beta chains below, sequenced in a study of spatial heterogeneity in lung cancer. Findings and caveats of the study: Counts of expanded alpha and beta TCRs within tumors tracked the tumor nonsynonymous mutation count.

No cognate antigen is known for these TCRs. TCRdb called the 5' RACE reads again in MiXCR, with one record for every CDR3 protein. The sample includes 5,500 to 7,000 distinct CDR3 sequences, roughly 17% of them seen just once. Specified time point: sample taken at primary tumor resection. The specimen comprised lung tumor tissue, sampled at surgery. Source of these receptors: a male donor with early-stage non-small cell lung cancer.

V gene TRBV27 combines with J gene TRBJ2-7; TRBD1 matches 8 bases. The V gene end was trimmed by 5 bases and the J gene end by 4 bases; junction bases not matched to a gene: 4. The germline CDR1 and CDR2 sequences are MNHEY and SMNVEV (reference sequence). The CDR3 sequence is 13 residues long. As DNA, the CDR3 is TGTGCCAGCAGTACAAGGACAGGGTACGAGCAGTACTTC. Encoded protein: CASSTRTGYEQYF.

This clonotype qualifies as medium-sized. The CDR3 nucleotides are TGCGCCAGCAGCTTGGCCGCAGGGGGCACCACTGAAGCTTTCTTT. Its protein product is CASSLAAGGTTEAFF. The chain employs TRBV5-1 and TRBJ1-1; 8 bases agree with TRBD1. The ends lost 0 bases at V and 4 bases at J; junction bases unmatched: 5. Germline CDR1 SGHRS, CDR2 YFSETQ. The CDR3 totals 15 residues.

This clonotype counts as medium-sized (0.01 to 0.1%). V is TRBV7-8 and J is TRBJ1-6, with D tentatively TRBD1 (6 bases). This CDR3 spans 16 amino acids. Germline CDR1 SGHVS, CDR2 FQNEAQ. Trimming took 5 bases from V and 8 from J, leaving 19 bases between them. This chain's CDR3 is CASSLYRGPGDSPLHF. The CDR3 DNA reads TGTGCCAGCAGCCTCTACCGGGGGCCAGGGGATTCACCCCTCCACTTT.

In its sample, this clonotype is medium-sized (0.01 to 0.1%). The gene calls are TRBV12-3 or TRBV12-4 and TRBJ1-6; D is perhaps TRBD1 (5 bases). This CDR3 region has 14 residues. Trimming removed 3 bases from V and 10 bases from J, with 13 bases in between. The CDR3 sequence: CASSFWGEGSPLHF. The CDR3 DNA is TGTGCCAGCAGTTTTTGGGGGGAGGGATCACCCCTCCACTTT.

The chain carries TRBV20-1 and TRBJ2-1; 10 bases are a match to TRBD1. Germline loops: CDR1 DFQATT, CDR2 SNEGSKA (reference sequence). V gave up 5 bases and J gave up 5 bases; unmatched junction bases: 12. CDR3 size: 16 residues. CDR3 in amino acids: CSAADRGRLGDNEQFF. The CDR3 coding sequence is TGCAGTGCTGCCGACAGGGGGCGCTTAGGGGACAATGAGCAGTTCTTC.

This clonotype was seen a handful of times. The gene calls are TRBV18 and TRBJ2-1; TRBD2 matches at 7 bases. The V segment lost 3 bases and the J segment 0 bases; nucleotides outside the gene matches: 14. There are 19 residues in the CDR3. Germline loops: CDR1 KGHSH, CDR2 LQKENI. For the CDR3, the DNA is TGTGCCAGCTCACCCATTACCCGGGTAAGCGGGAACTCCTACAATGAGCAGTTCTTC. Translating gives CASSPITRVSGNSYNEQFF.

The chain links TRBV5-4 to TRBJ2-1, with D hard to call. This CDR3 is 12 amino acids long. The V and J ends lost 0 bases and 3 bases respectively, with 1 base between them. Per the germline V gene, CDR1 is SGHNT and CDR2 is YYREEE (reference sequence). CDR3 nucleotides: TGTGCCAGCAGCTTGGACTACAATGAGCAGTTCTTC. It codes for CASSLDYNEQFF.

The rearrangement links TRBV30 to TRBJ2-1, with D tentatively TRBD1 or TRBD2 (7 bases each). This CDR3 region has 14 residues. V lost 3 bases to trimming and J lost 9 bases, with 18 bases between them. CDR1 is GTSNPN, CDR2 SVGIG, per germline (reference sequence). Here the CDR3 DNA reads TGTGCCTGGAGGGGCAGGGGGGGGCACAGTGAGCAGTTCTTC. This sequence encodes CAWRGRGGHSEQFF.

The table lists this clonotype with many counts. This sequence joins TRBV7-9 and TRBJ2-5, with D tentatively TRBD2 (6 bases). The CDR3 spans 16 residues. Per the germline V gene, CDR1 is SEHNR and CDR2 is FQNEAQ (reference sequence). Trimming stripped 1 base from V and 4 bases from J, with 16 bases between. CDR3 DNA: TGTGCCAGCAGCTTAGTTTCCGGGAGTGGACTAGAGACCCAGTACTTC. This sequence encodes CASSLVSGSGLETQYF. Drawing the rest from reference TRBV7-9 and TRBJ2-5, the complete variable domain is DTGVSQNPRHKITKRGQNVTFRCDPISEHNRLYWYRQTLGQGPEFLTYFQNEAQLEKSRLLSDRFSAERPKGSFSTLEIQRTEQGDSAMYLCASSLVSGSGLETQYFGPGTRLLVL.

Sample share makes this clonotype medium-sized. In nucleotides, the CDR3 is TGTGCCAGCAGCCCGGGGACTAGCGGGGGCACAGATACGCAGTATTTT. Its translation: CASSPGTSGGTDTQYF. V usage is TRBV7-7 and J usage is TRBJ2-3; 13 bases align to TRBD2. The V segment lost 5 bases and the J segment 1 base; nucleotides outside the gene matches: 3. Germline V CDR1 and CDR2: SSHAT, FNYEAQ (reference sequence). This CDR3 contains 16 residues.

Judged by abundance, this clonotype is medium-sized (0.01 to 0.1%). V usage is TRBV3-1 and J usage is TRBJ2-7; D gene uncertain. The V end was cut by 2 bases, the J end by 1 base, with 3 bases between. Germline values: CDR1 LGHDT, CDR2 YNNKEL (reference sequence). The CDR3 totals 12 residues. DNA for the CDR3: TGTGCCAGCAGCCAACGATCCTACGAGCAGTACTTC. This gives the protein CASSQRSYEQYF.

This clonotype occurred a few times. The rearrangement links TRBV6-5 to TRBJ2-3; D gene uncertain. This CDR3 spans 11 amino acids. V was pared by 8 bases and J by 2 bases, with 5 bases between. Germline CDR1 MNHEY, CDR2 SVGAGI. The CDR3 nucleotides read TGTGCCAGCGGGTACACAGATACGCAGTATTTT. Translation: CASGYTDTQYF.

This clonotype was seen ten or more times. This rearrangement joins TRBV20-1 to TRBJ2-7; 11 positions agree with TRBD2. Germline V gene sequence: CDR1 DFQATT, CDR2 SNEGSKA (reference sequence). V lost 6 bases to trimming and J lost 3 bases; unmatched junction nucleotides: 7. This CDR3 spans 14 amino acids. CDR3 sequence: CSASGTSGNYEQYF. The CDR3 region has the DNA TGCAGTGCCAGCGGGACTAGCGGAAACTACGAGCAGTACTTC.

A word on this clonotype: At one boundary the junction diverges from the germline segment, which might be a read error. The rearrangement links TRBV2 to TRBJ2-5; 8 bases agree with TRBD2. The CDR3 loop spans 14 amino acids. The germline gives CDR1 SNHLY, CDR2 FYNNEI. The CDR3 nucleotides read TGTGTCAGCAGCGGTGGACTAGCTGAGGAGACCCAGTACTTC. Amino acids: CVSSGGLAEETQYF.

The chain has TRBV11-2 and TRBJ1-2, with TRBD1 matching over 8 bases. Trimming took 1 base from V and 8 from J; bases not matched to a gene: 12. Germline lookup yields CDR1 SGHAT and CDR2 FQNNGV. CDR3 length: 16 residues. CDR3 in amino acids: CASSLGGTGLGRGYTF. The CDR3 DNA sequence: TGTGCCAGCAGCTTAGGGGGGACAGGTCTCGGTCGCGGCTACACCTTC.